Below are 18 T cell receptor beta chains sequenced from a single sample in a study of response to subunit inactivated influenza vaccine (dated by TCRdb to the late 2010s). The library was prepared using RT-PCR. TCRdb records Illumina HiSeq 2500 as the sequencer. The public reads were reanalyzed by TCRdb: fastp trimming at Q25, MiXCR alignment, in-frame beta chains only. Rows are unified per CDR3 protein, each entry keeping the most common DNA and genes. A total of 500,000 to 550,000 distinct CDR3 sequences appear in this sample, 6.5% to 8% of them only once. Of the sample, 13% falls within the top ten clones. The specimen comprised PBMCs from blood, sampled approximately 25 months after vaccination. The receptor set was obtained from a man aged 50 to 69 who received an inactivated influenza vaccine. Donor details come from another sample of the same person, matched by shared clones.

This clonotype was picked up a small number of times. This rearrangement joins TRBV7-9 to TRBJ2-2; a possible D gene is TRBD1 (6 bases). Trimming removed 4 bases at V and 6 bases at J, with 9 bases between. This CDR3 contains 13 residues. Looked up from germline, CDR1 is SEHNR and CDR2 is FQNEAQ (reference sequence). The CDR3 protein is CASSYRQAGELFF. DNA of the CDR3: TGTGCCAGCAGCTACAGACAGGCCGGGGAGCTGTTTTTT. The entire variable domain, with the rest obtained from reference TRBV7-9 and TRBJ2-2, is as follows: DTGVSQNPRHKITKRGQNVTFRCDPISEHNRLYWYRQTLGQGPEFLTYFQNEAQLEKSRLLSDRFSAERPKGSFSTLEIQRTEQGDSAMYLCASSYRQAGELFFGEGSRLTVL.

This clonotype was detected many times. The chain carries TRBV20-1 and TRBJ2-7, with 14 bases lining up with TRBD2. Trimming at V came to 1 base and at J to 5 bases, leaving 1 base not matched to a gene. There are 14 residues in the CDR3. The germline V gene encodes CDR1 DFQATT and CDR2 SNEGSKA (reference sequence). CDR3 in amino acids: CSARGTSGRNEQYF. In DNA, the CDR3 is TGCAGTGCTAGAGGGACTAGCGGGAGGAACGAGCAGTACTTC.

This clonotype has a count of ten or more. The chain couples TRBV20-1 to TRBJ1-3, with D uncertain. The CDR3 covers 13 residues. CDR1 DFQATT and CDR2 SNEGSKA come from the germline V gene (reference sequence). V was shortened by 5 bases and J by 3 bases, with 11 bases between the two germline ends. The CDR3 DNA reads TGCAGTGCTCGGGAGGTTGTTGGAAACACCATATATTTT. Translated: CSAREVVGNTIYF.

This clonotype occurred a few times. The J gene is TRBJ2-2, the V gene TRBV6-5; 7 bases fit TRBD1. Germline lookup yields CDR1 MNHEY and CDR2 SVGAGI. V was clipped by 1 base and J by 4 bases; unmatched bases: 12. The CDR3 is made up of 18 amino acids. The CDR3 spells CASSYYDRVEFSTGELFF. The CDR3 DNA reads TGTGCCAGCAGTTACTACGACAGGGTTGAATTTAGCACCGGGGAGCTGTTTTTT.

This clonotype has just a few counts. The chain is built from TRBV4-2 and TRBJ2-2, with 10 bases fitting TRBD2. Per germline, CDR1 LGHNA and CDR2 YNFKEQ. V lost 2 bases and J lost 7; bases outside the gene matches: 4. CDR3 length equals 15 residues. The CDR3 nucleotides read TGTGCCAGCAGCCAAACCGGGACTAGCGTCGGGGAGCTGTTTTTT. Residues: CASSQTGTSVGELFF.

This sequence joins TRBV3-1 and TRBJ1-1, with a possible D match to TRBD1 (5 bases). Trimming took off 1 base at V and 4 bases at J, with 10 bases between the two ends. This CDR3 spans 14 amino acids. Germline V gene lookup returns CDR1 LGHDT and CDR2 YNNKEL (reference sequence). CDR3 loop: CASSQVGVRTEAFF. As DNA, the CDR3 is TGTGCCAGCAGCCAAGTAGGGGTCCGCACTGAAGCTTTCTTT.

This chain uses TRBV12-3 or TRBV12-4 with TRBJ2-1; possibly TRBD2 for D (6 bases). The CDR3 extends over 13 amino acids. V lost 7 bases to trimming and J lost 12 bases, with 19 bases between them. CDR3 sequence reads: CASTLTGRGGQFF. DNA of the CDR3: TGTGCCAGCACCCTAACGGGGCGGGGTGGGCAGTTCTTC.

This clonotype has a count of ten or more. The V and J genes are TRBV20-1 and TRBJ2-1; TRBD1 matches 7 bases. V shed 6 bases, J shed 8 bases, and the junction held 13 bases outside the gene matches. Germline lookup yields CDR1 DFQATT and CDR2 SNEGSKA (reference sequence). This CDR3 comprises 14 residues. The CDR3 is CSAEQGLHGDEQFF. As DNA, the CDR3 is TGCAGTGCGGAACAGGGGCTCCATGGGGATGAGCAGTTCTTC.

This rearrangement joins TRBV5-6 to TRBJ2-7, with D uncertain. V dropped 2 bases and J dropped 0 bases, with 6 bases sitting between them. The CDR3 is 13 amino acids. CDR1 and CDR2 (germline): SGHDT, YYEEEE. The CDR3 sequence: CASSFDVSYEQYF. CDR3 coding DNA: TGTGCCAGCAGCTTTGACGTCTCCTACGAGCAGTACTTC.

Ten or more counts support this clonotype. The V gene is TRBV12-3 or TRBV12-4, the J gene TRBJ2-7; D remains unclear. The CDR3 length is 11 residues. The V end was cut by 6 bases, the J end by 9 bases, with 12 bases between. CDR3 in amino acids: CASSIDTRQYF. The CDR3 DNA reads TGTGCCAGCAGCATAGATACGAGGCAGTACTTC.

This clonotype was counted only a few times. The rearrangement uses TRBV19 and TRBJ1-1; D gene unclear. CDR1 and CDR2 from the germline V gene are LNHDA and SQIVND (reference sequence). The CDR3 contains 12 residues. V was clipped by 8 bases and J by 1 base, with 8 bases between them. The CDR3 loop is CASGPGNTEAFF. The CDR3 nucleotides are TGTGCCAGTGGCCCAGGGAACACTGAAGCTTTCTTT.

This clonotype was observed a handful of times. The genes are TRBV11-1 and TRBJ2-7, with D unclear. Trimming left V 1 base short and J 0 bases short, with 7 bases between. Per the germline V gene, CDR1 is SGHAT and CDR2 is FQDESV (reference sequence). The CDR3 runs to 14 residues. As DNA, the CDR3 is TGTGCCAGCAGCTTAGGCAGGCCCTCCTACGAGCAGTACTTC. Encoded protein: CASSLGRPSYEQYF.

A few counts support this clonotype. This chain joins TRBV4-1 and TRBJ1-3; D gene uncertain. The CDR3 has 17 amino acids. Germline values: CDR1 MGHRA, CDR2 YSYEKL. V lost 0 bases to trimming and J lost 4 bases, with 16 bases between them. DNA of the CDR3: TGCGCCAGCAGCCAAGAAGGGATCAGCCCCGGCGGAAACACCATATATTTT. Its translation is CASSQEGISPGGNTIYF.

Many counts were recorded for this clonotype. This chain uses TRBV10-3 with TRBJ2-3; TRBD1 might be the D (6 bases). Germline-derived CDR1 and CDR2 are ENHRY and SYGVKD. V was shortened by 4 bases and J by 2 bases, with 10 bases between the two germline ends. The CDR3 runs to 14 residues. CDR3 nucleotides: TGTGCCATCAGTGGACAGGCGAACACAGATACGCAGTATTTT. Translation gives CAISGQANTDTQYF.

This clonotype was recorded many times. This rearrangement joins TRBV4-1 to TRBJ1-1; D is possibly TRBD1 (5 bases). Germline assignment: CDR1 MGHRA and CDR2 YSYEKL. The CDR3 has 17 residues. V was trimmed by 0 bases and J by 0 bases, leaving 14 bases between them. The CDR3 protein is CASSQDPGGTMNTEAFF. The CDR3 nucleotides read TGCGCCAGCAGCCAAGATCCGGGAGGGACCATGAACACTGAAGCTTTCTTT.

There are a few counts of this clonotype. The rearrangement uses TRBV20-1 and TRBJ2-3; 12 bases map to TRBD2. Unmatched junction bases numbered 14, after V lost 3 bases and J lost 4 bases. The CDR3 totals 18 residues. Per germline, CDR1 DFQATT and CDR2 SNEGSKA (reference sequence). The CDR3 region has the DNA TGCAGTGCTAGCCCCCTCTTGGGCCCTAGCGGGAGGGCAGATACGCAGTATTTT. Encoded protein: CSASPLLGPSGRADTQYF.

In this sample, this clonotype turned up a few times. The chain uses TRBV7-9 and TRBJ2-1; the match to TRBD2 covers 8 bases. The CDR3 spans 14 residues. The trim removed 7 bases at V and 0 bases at J, leaving 2 bases unmatched. Looked up from germline, CDR1 is SEHNR and CDR2 is FQNEAQ (reference sequence). Here the CDR3 DNA reads TGTGCCAGCACCGGGGGGGTCTCCTACAATGAGCAGTTCTTC. Its protein product is CASTGGVSYNEQFF.

In its sample, this clonotype was seen a few times. This chain uses TRBV4-3 with TRBJ2-5, with D tentatively TRBD2 (6 bases). CDR3 size: 17 residues. Germline CDR1 is LGHNA and CDR2 is YSLEER. Trimming pared 0 bases from V and 0 bases from J, leaving 14 bases between. This CDR3 is CASSQDCKRAYQETQYF. In nucleotides, the CDR3 is TGCGCCAGCAGCCAAGATTGTAAGCGGGCGTACCAAGAGACCCAGTACTTC.